The subject of this entry is one TCR beta chain. The antigen remains unidentified. This CDR3 contains 15 residues. Germline CDR1 and CDR2: LNHDA and SQIVND (reference sequence). The ends lost 4 bases at V and 5 bases at J; junction bases unmatched: 10. This sample stems from a study of vaccination effects on CD4 cells after COVID-19. Study-wide context: Sequencing followed a ViraFEST assay step that expanded antigen-specific CD4+ T cells with viral peptide pools. Samples gathered post-vaccine arrived a median of 72 days past the second dose. Study outcomes and limitations: In the study, convalescent patients were few, and early post-infection timepoints were absent.

Culture proceeded for 10 days, and CD4+ T cells were then isolated. Every participant took two doses of the BNT162b2 or mRNA-1273 vaccine. Vaccinated recipients, who were negative for nucleocapsid antibodies, had no history of SARS-CoV-2 infection. Profiling relied on immunoSEQ multiplex PCR, and the TCRdb table lists in-frame clones only, not all of them. Of approximately 38,000 clones in the sample, approximately 70% are singletons; the top ten hold 7% to 8%. This receptor was identified in a human donor who received a COVID-19 vaccine. This rearrangement joins TRBV19 to TRBJ2-5, with 7 nucleotides matching TRBD2. The source material was CD4+ T cells from PBMCs cultured without peptide, sampled after COVID-19 vaccination. The chain's CDR3 is CASSTLQVGGETQYF. The CDR3 coding sequence is TGTGCCAGTAGTACCCTCCAGGTGGGAGGGGAGACCCAGTACTTC.